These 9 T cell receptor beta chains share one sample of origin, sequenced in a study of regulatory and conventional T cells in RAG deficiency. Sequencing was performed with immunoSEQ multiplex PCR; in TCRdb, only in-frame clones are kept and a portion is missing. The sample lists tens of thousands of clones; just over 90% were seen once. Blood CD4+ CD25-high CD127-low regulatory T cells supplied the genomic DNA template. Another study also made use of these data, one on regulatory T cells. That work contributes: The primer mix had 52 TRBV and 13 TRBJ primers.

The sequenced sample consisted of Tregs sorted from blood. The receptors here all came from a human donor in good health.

CDR3 region: CASSWGVFQPQHF. The CDR3 coding sequence is TGTGCCAGCAGTTGGGGGGTGTTTCAGCCCCAGCATTTT. The chain joins TRBV6-6 to TRBJ1-5; perhaps TRBD1 as D (5 bases). V was clipped by 4 bases and J by 6 bases, with 10 bases between them. Germline V lookup: CDR1 MNHNY, CDR2 SVGAGI (reference sequence). The CDR3 has 13 amino acids.

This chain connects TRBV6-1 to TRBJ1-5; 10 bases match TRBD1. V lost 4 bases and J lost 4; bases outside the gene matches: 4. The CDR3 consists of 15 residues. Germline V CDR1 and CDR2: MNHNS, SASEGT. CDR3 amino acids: CASSGRDRGNQPQHF. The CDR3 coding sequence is TGTGCCAGCAGTGGCCGGGACAGGGGTAATCAGCCCCAGCATTTT.

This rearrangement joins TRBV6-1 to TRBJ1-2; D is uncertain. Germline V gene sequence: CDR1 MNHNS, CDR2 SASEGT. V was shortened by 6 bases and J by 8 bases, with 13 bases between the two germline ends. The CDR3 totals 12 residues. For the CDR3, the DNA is TGTGCCAGCAGGGACTCCACCTCGGGCTACACCTTC. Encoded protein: CASRDSTSGYTF.

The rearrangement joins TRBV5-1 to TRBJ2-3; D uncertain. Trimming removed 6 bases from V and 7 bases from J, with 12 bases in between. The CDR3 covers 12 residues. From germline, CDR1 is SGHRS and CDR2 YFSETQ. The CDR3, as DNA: TGCGCCAGCAAGAAATGGGCGTATACGCAGTATTTT. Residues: CASKKWAYTQYF.

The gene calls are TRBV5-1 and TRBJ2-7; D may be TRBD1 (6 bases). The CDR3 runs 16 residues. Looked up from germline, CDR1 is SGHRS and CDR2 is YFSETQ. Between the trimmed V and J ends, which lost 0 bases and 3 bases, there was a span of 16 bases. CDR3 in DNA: TGCGCCAGCAGCTTGGGGCACAGGGTACGGGTCTACGAGCAGTACTTC. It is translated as CASSLGHRVRVYEQYF.

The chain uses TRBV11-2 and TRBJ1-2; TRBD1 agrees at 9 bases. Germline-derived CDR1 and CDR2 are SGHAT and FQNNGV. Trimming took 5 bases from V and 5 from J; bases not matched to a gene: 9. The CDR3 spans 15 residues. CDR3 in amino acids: CASSPVDRGVYGYTF. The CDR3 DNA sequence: TGTGCCAGCAGCCCCGTGGACAGGGGAGTATATGGCTACACCTTC.

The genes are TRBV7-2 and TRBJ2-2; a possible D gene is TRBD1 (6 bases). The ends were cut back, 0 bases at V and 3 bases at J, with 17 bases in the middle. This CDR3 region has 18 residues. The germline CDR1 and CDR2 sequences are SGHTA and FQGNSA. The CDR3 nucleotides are TGTGCCAGCAGCTTAGCTTATCCTGGGGGCGAGGACACCGGGGAGCTGTTTTTT. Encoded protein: CASSLAYPGGEDTGELFF. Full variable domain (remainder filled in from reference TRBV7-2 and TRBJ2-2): GAGVSQSPSNKVTEKGKDVELRCDPISGHTALYWYRQSLGQGLEFLIYFQGNSAPDKSGLPSDRFSAERTGGSVSTLTIQRTQQEDSAVYLCASSLAYPGGEDTGELFFGEGSRLTVL.

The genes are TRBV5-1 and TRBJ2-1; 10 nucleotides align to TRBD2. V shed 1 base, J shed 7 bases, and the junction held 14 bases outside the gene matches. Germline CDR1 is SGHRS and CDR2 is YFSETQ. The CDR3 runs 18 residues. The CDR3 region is CASSLWASGGVESNEQFF. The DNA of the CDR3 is TGCGCCAGCAGCTTGTGGGCTAGCGGGGGAGTCGAATCGAATGAGCAGTTCTTC.

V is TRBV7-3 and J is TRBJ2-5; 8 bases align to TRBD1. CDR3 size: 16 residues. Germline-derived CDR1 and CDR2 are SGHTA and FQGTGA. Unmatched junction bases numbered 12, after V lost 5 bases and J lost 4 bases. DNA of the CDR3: TGTGCCAGCAGCGTCAGAGGCGGGGACAGGATAGAGACCCAGTACTTC. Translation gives CASSVRGGDRIETQYF.